This T cell receptor (beta chain) was recorded in a study of blood T cell repertoires in COVID-19. The method was immunoSEQ multiplex PCR; TCRdb's version includes in-frame clones alone and lacks a portion of them. This sample yields 200,000 or so clones, of which about 88% are seen a single time; 2.1% belongs to the top ten. This CDR3 is 14 amino acids long. V dropped 8 bases and J dropped 1 base, with 14 bases sitting between them. Per germline, CDR1 WSHSY and CDR2 SAAADI. In its sample, this clone was seen once. Sequenced: peripheral blood. The rearrangement joins TRBV10-2 to TRBJ1-2; tentatively, D is TRBD1 (6 bases). The receptor's source is a man between 65 and 85 years old with active or convalescent COVID-19. CDR3 sequence reads: CASLNPDSNYGYTF. The CDR3 DNA is TGCGCCAGCCTTAATCCGGACAGTAACTATGGCTACACCTTC.